The next 27 T cell receptor beta chains were all read from a single sample in a study of T cells in tuberculosis. Assay used: immunoSEQ multiplex PCR; TCRdb lists only in-frame clones, some missing. Among some 49,000 clones, around 96% were seen once, and the ten largest hold more than 1.2%. Time point described: new active TB diagnosis, blood taken before or within 7 days of starting treatment. The source was PBMCs, collected at tuberculosis diagnosis. All receptors come from an adult with tuberculosis.

The chain uses TRBV11-2 and TRBJ1-2; D is unclear. The CDR3 totals 14 residues. Trimming removed 5 bases from V and 0 bases from J, with 10 bases in between. Germline V gene data show CDR1 as SGHAT and CDR2 as FQNNGV. The CDR3 DNA reads as TGTGCCAGCAGCCGTCTCGGAGCTAACTATGGCTACACCTTC. Translating gives CASSRLGANYGYTF.

The CDR3 DNA reads as TGCGCCAGCAGCCCTTCGGCAGGGCAGGGGAAGTATGGCTACACCTTC. Protein sequence: CASSPSAGQGKYGYTF. The chain recombines TRBV5-1 with TRBJ1-2, with a possible D match to TRBD1 (6 bases). The V gene lost 4 bases and the J gene lost 5 bases, with 21 bases spanning the gap. Germline CDR1 reads SGHRS; CDR2 reads YFSETQ. The CDR3 runs to 16 residues.

The rearrangement joins TRBV5-1 to TRBJ2-1; D is undetermined. V dropped 0 bases and J dropped 3 bases, with 7 bases sitting between them. This CDR3 has 14 residues. Germline-derived CDR1 and CDR2 are SGHRS and YFSETQ. Here the CDR3 DNA reads TGCGCCAGCAGCTTGGGAACTAACTACAATGAGCAGTTCTTC. Translating gives CASSLGTNYNEQFF.

The chain employs TRBV7-2 and TRBJ1-3; D unresolved. The CDR3 sequence is 17 residues long. Trimming took off 1 base at V and 2 bases at J, with 15 bases between the two ends. Germline values: CDR1 SGHTA, CDR2 FQGNSA. The CDR3 loop is CASSLEVTARTGNTIYF. In DNA, the CDR3 is TGTGCCAGCAGCTTAGAGGTAACAGCCCGTACTGGAAACACCATATATTTT.

V gene TRBV5-8 combines with J gene TRBJ1-5, with TRBD1 matching 8 bases. V shed 4 bases, J shed 6 bases, and the junction held 12 bases outside the gene matches. In germline, CDR1 is SGHTS, CDR2 YDEGEE. This CDR3 comprises 16 residues. The CDR3 DNA sequence: TGTGCCAGCAGCCTGGAAGCCCAGGGGGCGGGTCAGCCCCAGCATTTT. This gives the protein CASSLEAQGAGQPQHF.

The rearrangement uses TRBV30 and TRBJ2-4, with a possible D match to TRBD2 (6 bases). V lost 1 base to trimming and J lost 4 bases, with 8 bases between them. This CDR3 is built from 13 residues. CDR1 and CDR2 (germline): GTSNPN, SVGIG (reference sequence). The CDR3 loop is CAWSGGGKNIQYF. CDR3 nucleotide sequence: TGTGCCTGGAGTGGTGGGGGGAAAAACATTCAGTACTTC.

V and J are TRBV30 and TRBJ2-7; D call uncertain. The germline V and J ends were trimmed by 2 bases and 4 bases, with 9 bases remaining between them. The CDR3 has 12 residues. Per the germline V gene, CDR1 is GTSNPN and CDR2 is SVGIG (reference sequence). CDR3 sequence reads: CAWSPSQYEQYF. As DNA, the CDR3 is TGTGCCTGGAGTCCATCCCAGTACGAGCAGTACTTC.

V usage is TRBV2 and J usage is TRBJ2-1, with D possibly being TRBD1 (6 bases). Germline V gives CDR1 SNHLY, CDR2 FYNNEI. With 5 bases removed from V and 7 bases from J, the gap between germline ends came to 15 bases. CDR3 size: 14 residues. The CDR3 coding sequence is TGTGCCAGCAGTCAGGGGATCTCACGAAATGAGCAGTTCTTC. It translates to CASSQGISRNEQFF.

The CDR3 DNA is TGTGCCAGCAGCCAAGTAGCGGGCAGCACAGATACGCAGTATTTT. This gives the protein CASSQVAGSTDTQYF. The rearrangement joins TRBV7-9 to TRBJ2-3, with 7 bases matching TRBD2. Germline CDR1 is SEHNR and CDR2 is FQNEAQ (reference sequence). V shed 5 bases and J 0 bases; nucleotides not matched to a gene: 5. This CDR3 is 15 amino acids long.

The chain combines TRBV5-8 with TRBJ1-1; D perhaps matches TRBD1 (6 bases). The germline CDR1 and CDR2 sequences are SGHTS and YDEGEE. Trimming cost V 3 bases and J 6 bases, with 18 bases left between them. This CDR3 spans 15 amino acids. The CDR3 sequence is CASSWWGQRVPEAFF. CDR3 in DNA: TGTGCCAGCAGCTGGTGGGGGCAGCGCGTGCCTGAAGCTTTCTTT.

In its sample, this clone was seen once. The gene calls are TRBV28 and TRBJ1-2; tentatively, D is TRBD1 (6 bases). CDR1 is MDHEN and CDR2 is SYDVKM in the germline V gene. V shed 6 bases and J shed 5 bases, with 16 bases lying between them. This CDR3 is built from 14 residues. In DNA, the CDR3 is TGTGCCAGCAGAGATACAGGGCCGGGGTATGGCTACACCTTC. It is translated as CASRDTGPGYGYTF.

This clone is a singleton in its sample. The chain employs TRBV7-2 and TRBJ2-7; 9 positions agree with TRBD1. J gave up 5 bases and V 5 bases, and 4 bases lay outside the gene matches. This CDR3 region has 13 residues. Germline V gene lookup returns CDR1 SGHTA and CDR2 FQGNSA. Here the CDR3 DNA reads TGTGCCAGCAGCCGGGACAGGGTGGACGAGCAGTACTTC. Amino acid sequence: CASSRDRVDEQYF.

The chain is built from TRBV4-3 and TRBJ2-3, with 10 bases lining up with TRBD2. V shed 1 base and J 4 bases; nucleotides not matched to a gene: 5. This CDR3 has 16 residues. The germline V gene has CDR1 LGHNA and CDR2 YSLEER. The DNA for the CDR3 is TGCGCCAGCAGCCAAGTGAGTCTAGCGGGAGCAGATACGCAGTATTTT. Translation gives CASSQVSLAGADTQYF.

The chain links TRBV19 to TRBJ1-6, with a possible D match to TRBD1 (5 bases). Trimming stripped 3 bases from V and 7 bases from J, with 16 bases between. The length of the CDR3 is 16 residues. Germline V lookup: CDR1 LNHDA, CDR2 SQIVND (reference sequence). The CDR3 bases are TGTGCCAGTAGTATTCTCAAGGACATAAAGAATTCACCCCTCCACTTT. It translates to CASSILKDIKNSPLHF.

The chain combines TRBV9 with TRBJ1-4; 10 positions match TRBD1. Per the germline V gene, CDR1 is SGDLS and CDR2 is YYNGEE. Losses at the gene ends were 3 bases for V and 5 bases for J; bases not matched to a gene: 4. The CDR3 runs 15 residues. The DNA of the CDR3 is TGTGCCAGCAGCGGCCCGGGACAGGGGAATGAAAAACTGTTTTTT. Amino acid sequence: CASSGPGQGNEKLFF.

This chain links TRBV19 with TRBJ1-4, with 9 bases aligning to TRBD1. V was pared by 4 bases and J by 7 bases, with 7 bases of the junction left unmatched. Per the germline V gene, CDR1 is LNHDA and CDR2 is SQIVND (reference sequence). The CDR3 is 15 residues long. DNA for the CDR3: TGTGCCAGTAGTACCCCGACAGGGGGTCTTGAAAAACTGTTTTTT. Translating gives CASSTPTGGLEKLFF.

The V call is TRBV29-1, the J call TRBJ2-3, with 8 bases matching TRBD1. CDR1 SQVTM and CDR2 ANQGSEA come from the germline V gene. The CDR3 contains 14 residues. Trimming removed 7 bases from V and 11 bases from J; junction bases left unmatched: 17. DNA of the CDR3: TGCAGCGCTGGACCTGGACAGGGCGGCTATGGGCAGTATTTT. Translated, it gives CSAGPGQGGYGQYF.

The V gene is TRBV19, the J gene TRBJ1-6; no definite D call. V was cut by 1 base and J by 9 bases, with 13 bases left in between. The CDR3 is 15 amino acids. The V gene's germline CDR1 is LNHDA and CDR2 SQIVND (reference sequence). The CDR3 nucleotides read TGTGCCAGTAGTATAGTCTCAGGCGGAGGTTCACCCCTCCACTTT. Its translation: CASSIVSGGGSPLHF.

The chain joins TRBV9 to TRBJ2-3, with D perhaps matching TRBD2 (5 bases). CDR3 length equals 14 residues. Germline V gives CDR1 SGDLS, CDR2 YYNGEE. Trimming stripped 3 bases from V and 6 bases from J, with 14 bases between. The CDR3 sequence is CASSASGLVDTQYF. DNA of the CDR3: TGTGCCAGCAGCGCAAGCGGCCTCGTGGATACGCAGTATTTT.

For the CDR3, the DNA is TGTGCCAGCAACACCGGACAGGGAATAAATACGCAGTATTTT. It encodes CASNTGQGINTQYF. The chain combines TRBV6-6 with TRBJ2-3, with 8 bases fitting TRBD1. CDR3 length equals 14 residues. V was clipped by 7 bases and J by 7 bases; unmatched bases: 10. Germline V gives CDR1 MNHNY, CDR2 SVGAGI (reference sequence).

The chain uses TRBV4-2 and TRBJ1-2, with D possibly matching TRBD1 (5 bases). The germline V and J ends were trimmed by 0 bases and 6 bases, with 11 bases remaining between them. CDR3 length: 14 amino acids. CDR1 and CDR2 from the germline V gene are LGHNA and YNFKEQ. CDR3 loop: CASSQEGGVDGYTF. The CDR3 DNA is TGTGCCAGCAGCCAAGAAGGAGGGGTAGATGGCTACACCTTC.

This clone was detected only once. The chain carries TRBV6-6 and TRBJ1-5, with 7 bases matching TRBD1. Germline V gene data show CDR1 as MNHNY and CDR2 as SVGAGI (reference sequence). This CDR3 is built from 15 residues. Unmatched junction bases numbered 6, after V lost 5 bases and J lost 2 bases. The CDR3 here is CASSQGGDGNQPQHF. CDR3 nucleotides: TGTGCCAGCAGTCAAGGGGGCGACGGCAATCAGCCCCAGCATTTT.

The chain uses TRBV27 and TRBJ1-6; 7 bases fit TRBD1. Germline loops: CDR1 MNHEY, CDR2 SMNVEV (reference sequence). Unmatched junction bases numbered 10, after V lost 5 bases and J lost 0 bases. This CDR3 has 18 amino acids. The chain's CDR3 is CASSPLHRGSSYNSPLHF. CDR3 DNA: TGTGCCAGCAGTCCCCTACACAGGGGTAGCTCCTATAATTCACCCCTCCACTTT.

The rearrangement links TRBV9 to TRBJ1-1; D not certain. This CDR3 comprises 14 residues. CDR1 and CDR2 (germline): SGDLS, YYNGEE. V was trimmed by 5 bases and J by 4 bases, leaving 15 bases between them. Written as DNA, the CDR3 is TGTGCCAGCAGTGTTACTCCCGGGAGCACTGAAGCTTTCTTT. Translated: CASSVTPGSTEAFF.

The CDR3, as DNA: TGTGCCAGCAGTGAATCAGGTTGGAACACTGAAGCTTTCTTT. It translates to CASSESGWNTEAFF. The chain joins TRBV2 to TRBJ1-1; D uncertain. V was clipped by 2 bases and J by 1 base, with 8 bases between them. The CDR3 length is 14 residues. The germline V gene encodes CDR1 SNHLY and CDR2 FYNNEI.

This chain links TRBV9 with TRBJ2-1; D remains ambiguous. CDR1 SGDLS and CDR2 YYNGEE come from the germline V gene. V was trimmed by 7 bases and J by 3 bases, leaving 11 bases between them. The CDR3 is 13 residues long. In DNA, the CDR3 is TGTGCCAGCTCAGCAGCGTTCTACAATGAGCAGTTCTTC. This translates into CASSAAFYNEQFF.

The chain recombines TRBV7-2 with TRBJ1-6; 7 bases map to TRBD1. CDR3 size: 14 residues. V shed 7 bases, J shed 9 bases, and the junction held 9 bases outside the gene matches. The germline CDR1 and CDR2 sequences are SGHTA and FQGNSA. The CDR3 nucleotides read TGTGCCAGCACCCCGGGACAGATTTTTTCACCCCTCCACTTT. Translating it yields CASTPGQIFSPLHF.